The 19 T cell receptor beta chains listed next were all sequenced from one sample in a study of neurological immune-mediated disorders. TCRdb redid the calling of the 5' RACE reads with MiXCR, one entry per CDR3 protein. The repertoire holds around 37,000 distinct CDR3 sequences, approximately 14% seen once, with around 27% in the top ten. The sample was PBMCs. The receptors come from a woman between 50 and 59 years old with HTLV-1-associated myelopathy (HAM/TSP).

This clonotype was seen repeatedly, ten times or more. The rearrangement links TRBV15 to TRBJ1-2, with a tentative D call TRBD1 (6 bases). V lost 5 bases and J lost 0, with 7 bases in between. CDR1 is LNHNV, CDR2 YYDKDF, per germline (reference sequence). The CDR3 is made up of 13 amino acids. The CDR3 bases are TGTGCCACCAGCTACAGGGCTAACTATGGCTACACCTTC. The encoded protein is CATSYRANYGYTF.

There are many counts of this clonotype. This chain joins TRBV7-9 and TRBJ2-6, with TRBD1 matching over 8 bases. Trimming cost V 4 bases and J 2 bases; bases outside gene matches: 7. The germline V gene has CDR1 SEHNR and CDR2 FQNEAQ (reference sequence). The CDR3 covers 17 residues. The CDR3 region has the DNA TGTGCCAGCAGCTCGGGACAGGCCGTAGCTGGGGCCAACGTCCTGACTTTC. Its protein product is CASSSGQAVAGANVLTF.

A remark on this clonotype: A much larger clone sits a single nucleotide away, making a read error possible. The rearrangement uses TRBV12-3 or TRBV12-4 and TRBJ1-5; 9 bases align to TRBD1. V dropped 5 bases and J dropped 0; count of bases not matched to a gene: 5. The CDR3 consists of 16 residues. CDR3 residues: CASSMDRGGSNQPQHF. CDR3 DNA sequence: TGTGCCAGCAGTATGGACAGGGGAGGTAGCAATCAGCCCCAGCATTTT.

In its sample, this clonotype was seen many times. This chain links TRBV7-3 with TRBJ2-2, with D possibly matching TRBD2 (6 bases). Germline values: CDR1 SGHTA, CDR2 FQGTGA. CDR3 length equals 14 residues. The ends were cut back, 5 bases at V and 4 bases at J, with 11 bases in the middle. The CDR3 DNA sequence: TGTGCCAGCAGCCCCGGGGGTGCCACCGGGGAGCTGTTTTTT. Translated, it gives CASSPGGATGELFF.

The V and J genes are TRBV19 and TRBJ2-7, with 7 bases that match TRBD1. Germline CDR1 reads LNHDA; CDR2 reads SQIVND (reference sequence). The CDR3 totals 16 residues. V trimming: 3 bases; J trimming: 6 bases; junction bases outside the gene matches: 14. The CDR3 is CASSMLSAQGMAEQYF. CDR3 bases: TGTGCCAGTAGTATGTTATCGGCACAGGGGATGGCCGAGCAGTACTTC.

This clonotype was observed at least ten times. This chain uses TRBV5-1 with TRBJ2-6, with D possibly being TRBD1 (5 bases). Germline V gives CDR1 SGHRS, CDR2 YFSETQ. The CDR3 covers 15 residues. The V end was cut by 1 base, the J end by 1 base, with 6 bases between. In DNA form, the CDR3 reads TGCGCCAGCAGCTTGTCAGGGTCTGGGGCCAACGTCCTGACTTTC. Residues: CASSLSGSGANVLTF.

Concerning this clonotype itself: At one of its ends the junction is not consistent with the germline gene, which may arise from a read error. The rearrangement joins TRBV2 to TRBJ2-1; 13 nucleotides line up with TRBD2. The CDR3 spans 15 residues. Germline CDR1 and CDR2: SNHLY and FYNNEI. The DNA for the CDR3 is TGTGCCAGCAGTGAGACTAGCGGGGGGTACAGTGAGCAGTTCTTC. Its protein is CASSETSGGYSEQFF.

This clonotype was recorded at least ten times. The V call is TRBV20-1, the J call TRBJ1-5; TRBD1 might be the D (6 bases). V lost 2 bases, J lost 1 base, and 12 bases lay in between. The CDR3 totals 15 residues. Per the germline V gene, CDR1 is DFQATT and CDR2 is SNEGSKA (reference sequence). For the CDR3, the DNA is TGCAGTGCTAGACGACAGGTCGGGAGCAATCAGCCCCAGCATTTT. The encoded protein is CSARRQVGSNQPQHF.

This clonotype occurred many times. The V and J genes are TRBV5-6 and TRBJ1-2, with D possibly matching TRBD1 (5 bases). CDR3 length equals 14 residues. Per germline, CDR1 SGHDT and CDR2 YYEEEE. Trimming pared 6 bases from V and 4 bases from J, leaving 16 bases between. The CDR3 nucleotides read TGTGCCAGCACCAGATCAGAAGGGGCCTATGGCTACACCTTC. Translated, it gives CASTRSEGAYGYTF. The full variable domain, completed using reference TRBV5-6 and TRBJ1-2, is DAGVTQSPTHLIKTRGQQVTLRCSPKSGHDTVSWYQQALGQGPQFIFQYYEEEERQRGNFPDRFSGHQFPNYSSELNVNALLLGDSALYLCASTRSEGAYGYTFGSGTRLTVV.

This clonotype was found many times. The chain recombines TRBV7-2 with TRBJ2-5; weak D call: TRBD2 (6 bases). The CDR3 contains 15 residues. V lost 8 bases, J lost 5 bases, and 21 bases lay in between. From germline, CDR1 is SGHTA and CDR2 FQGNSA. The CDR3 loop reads CASGPWRGWEETQYF. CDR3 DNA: TGTGCCAGCGGTCCGTGGCGGGGTTGGGAGGAGACCCAGTACTTC.

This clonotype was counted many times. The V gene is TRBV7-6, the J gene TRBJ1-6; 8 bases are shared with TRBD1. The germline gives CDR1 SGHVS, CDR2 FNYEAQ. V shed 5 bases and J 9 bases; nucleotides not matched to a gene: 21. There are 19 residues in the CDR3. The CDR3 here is CASSPQAGTGTIMSSPLHF. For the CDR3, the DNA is TGTGCCAGCAGCCCCCAGGCGGGGACAGGAACGATCATGAGTTCACCCCTCCACTTT.

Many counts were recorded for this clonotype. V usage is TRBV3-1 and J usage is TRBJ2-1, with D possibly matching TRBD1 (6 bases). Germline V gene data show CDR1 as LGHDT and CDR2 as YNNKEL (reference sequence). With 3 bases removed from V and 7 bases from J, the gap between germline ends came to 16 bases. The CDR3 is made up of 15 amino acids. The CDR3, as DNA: TGTGCCAGCAGCCAGGGGGCTAGTCAAAGGAATGAGCAGTTCTTC. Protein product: CASSQGASQRNEQFF.

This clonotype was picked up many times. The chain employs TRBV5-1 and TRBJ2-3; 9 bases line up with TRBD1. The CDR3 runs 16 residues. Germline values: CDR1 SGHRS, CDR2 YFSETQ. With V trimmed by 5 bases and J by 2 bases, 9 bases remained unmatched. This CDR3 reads CASSFTRDRATDTQYF. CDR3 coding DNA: TGCGCCAGCAGTTTTACCCGGGACAGGGCCACAGATACGCAGTATTTT. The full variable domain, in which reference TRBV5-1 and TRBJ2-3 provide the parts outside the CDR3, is KAGVTQTPRYLIKTRGQQVTLSCSPISGHRSVSWYQQTPGQGLQFLFEYFSETQRNKGNFPGRFSGRQFSNSRSEMNVSTLELGDSALYLCASSFTRDRATDTQYFGPGTRLTVL.

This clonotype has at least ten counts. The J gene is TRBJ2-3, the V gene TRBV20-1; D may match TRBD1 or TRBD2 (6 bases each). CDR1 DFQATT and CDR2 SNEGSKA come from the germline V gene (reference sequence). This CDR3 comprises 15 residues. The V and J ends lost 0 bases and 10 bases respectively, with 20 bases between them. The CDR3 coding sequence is TGCAGTGCTAGAGATCAGACTAGGGGGGAAGGAGCGCAGTATTTT. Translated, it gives CSARDQTRGEGAQYF.

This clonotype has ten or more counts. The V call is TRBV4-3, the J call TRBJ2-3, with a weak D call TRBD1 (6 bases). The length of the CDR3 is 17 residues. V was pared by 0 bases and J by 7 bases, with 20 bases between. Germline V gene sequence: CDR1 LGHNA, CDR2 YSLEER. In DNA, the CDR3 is TGCGCCAGCAGCCAAGATCAAGGGGACACCTCCAGATATACGCAGTATTTT. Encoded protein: CASSQDQGDTSRYTQYF.

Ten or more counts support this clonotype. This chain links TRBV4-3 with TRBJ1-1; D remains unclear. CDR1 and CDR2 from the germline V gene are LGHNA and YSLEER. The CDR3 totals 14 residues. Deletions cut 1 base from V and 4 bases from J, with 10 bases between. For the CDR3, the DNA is TGCGCCAGCAGCCAAGTGACGAGGAGCACTGAAGCTTTCTTT. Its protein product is CASSQVTRSTEAFF.

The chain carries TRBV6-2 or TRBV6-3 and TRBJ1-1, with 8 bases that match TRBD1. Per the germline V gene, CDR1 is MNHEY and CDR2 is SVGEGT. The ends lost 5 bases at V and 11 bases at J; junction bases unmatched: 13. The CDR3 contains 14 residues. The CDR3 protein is CASSKPVQGERAFF. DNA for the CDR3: TGTGCCAGCAGTAAACCGGTACAGGGGGAACGTGCTTTCTTT.

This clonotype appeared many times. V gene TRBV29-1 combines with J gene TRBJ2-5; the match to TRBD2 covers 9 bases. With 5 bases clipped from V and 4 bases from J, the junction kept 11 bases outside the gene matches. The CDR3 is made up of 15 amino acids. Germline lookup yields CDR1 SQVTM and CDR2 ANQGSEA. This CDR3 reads CSVQMRGGVRETQYF. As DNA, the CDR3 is TGCAGCGTTCAAATGCGGGGGGGCGTACGAGAGACCCAGTACTTC.

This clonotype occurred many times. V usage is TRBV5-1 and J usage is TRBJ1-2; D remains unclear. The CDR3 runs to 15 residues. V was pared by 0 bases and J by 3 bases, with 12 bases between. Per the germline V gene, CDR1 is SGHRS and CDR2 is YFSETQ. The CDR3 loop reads CASSLGSKGDYGYTF. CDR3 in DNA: TGCGCCAGCAGCTTGGGGTCTAAGGGTGACTATGGCTACACCTTC.